This T cell receptor (beta chain) was identified during a study of monozygotic twins with inflammatory bowel disease. From roughly 3,200 ng of total RNA, each TCR library was prepared. With eight separate reactions per sample, the authors made cDNA. TCRdb reprocessed the 5' RACE reads, keeping one entry per CDR3 protein, no DNA. Its listing shows approximately 400,000 distinct CDR3 sequences. Germline V gene lookup returns CDR1 SGHRS and CDR2 YFSETQ. This CDR3 has 15 residues. This rearrangement joins TRBV5-1 to TRBJ2-7; TCRdb returns TRBD1, unconfirmable since there is no DNA. Sequences were obtained from blood. This TCR was sampled from a human donor with ulcerative colitis or Crohn's disease, or a healthy co-twin of an affected twin (not recorded which). Here the CDR3 reads CASSLEGGRMYEQYF.